This T cell receptor beta chain was profiled in a study of long-term antiretroviral therapy in people with HIV. The CDR3 sequence is 10 residues long. Germline assignment: CDR1 DFQATT and CDR2 SNEGSKA (reference sequence). The V end was cut by 5 bases, the J end by 5 bases, with 7 bases between. Samples were assayed with immunoSEQ v3.0 at survey level. Only in-frame clones appear in the TCRdb table, and some are missing; sequencing was by immunoSEQ multiplex PCR. The sample contains 7,300 or so clones, about 76% of which appear only once. This rearrangement joins TRBV20-1 to TRBJ2-7; no firm D call. The sample was unsorted PBMCs, taken 0.9 years before starting antiretroviral therapy. This clonotype was sampled from a man aged 35-49 years with HIV. CDR3 sequence: CSAALNEQYF. CDR3 in DNA: TGCAGTGCTGCTCTAAACGAGCAGTACTTC.